This T cell receptor (beta chain) appears in the sequencing data of a study of blood T cell repertoires in COVID-19. On the study more broadly: Spain, Italy and the United States supplied samples that represented acute and convalescent COVID-19.

CDR3 length: 12 amino acids. V was clipped by 1 base and J by 8 bases, with 8 bases between them. The germline gives CDR1 GTSNPN, CDR2 SVGIG (reference sequence). TCRdb's table, derived via immunoSEQ multiplex PCR, lists solely in-frame clones and lacks some. Of around 250,000 clones detected, 70% to 90% appear once; the ten largest clones hold over 1.5%. The chain uses TRBV30 and TRBJ1-4, with D tentatively TRBD1 (6 bases). The TCR comes from a woman aged 45-60 years who had recovered from COVID-19. Sequences were obtained from PBMCs or T cells enriched from blood (not recorded which). The CDR3 DNA reads TGTGCCTGGAGTGGACAGGAAGAAAAACTGTTTTTT. Amino acids: CAWSGQEEKLFF.